This is a list of T cell receptor beta chains from one sample in a study of human T cells and chemical hapten exposure. Each CDR3 protein is one row after TCRdb ran MiXCR on the RACE reads. The sample holds around 47,000 distinct CDR3 sequences, around 3.4% seen once. Material: whole blood. These receptors were taken from a human donor in good health. Some clones in this sample may be carry-over from other donors' samples. Each CDR3 is given with its conserved first and last residue. Each record gives: V gene, clone size, J gene, D gene, CDR3 DNA, CDR3 protein. The D gene is left open where the match is weak. Clone size is not always given. Where it is, it says once, few, many or a class for expanded clones.

V: TRBV29-1
size: few
J: TRBJ2-5
D: .
DNA: TGCAGCGTTGAAGGGGCAGGGTCGGAGACCCAGTACTTC
CDR3: CSVEGAGSETQYF

V: TRBV29-1
size: many
J: TRBJ1-1
D: .
DNA: TGCAGCGTTGTGGGCGGGGGAGGTGAAGCTTTCTTT
CDR3: CSVVGGGGEAFF

V: TRBV12-3/TRBV12-4
size: few
J: TRBJ1-6
D: TRBD1
DNA: TGTGCCAGCAGCCGACAGGGGGGAGGGAATTCACCCCTCCACTTT
CDR3: CASSRQGGGNSPLHF

V: TRBV28
size: many
J: TRBJ1-4
D: .
DNA: TGTGCCAGCAGTTCCGACTACAGGGCAGCAGATAATGAAAAACTGTTTTTT
CDR3: CASSSDYRAADNEKLFF

V: TRBV20-1
size: many
J: TRBJ1-5
D: .
DNA: TGCAGTGCTAGCCAGACAGGTAGAAGCAATCAGCCCCAGCATTTT
CDR3: CSASQTGRSNQPQHF

V: TRBV29-1
size: few
J: TRBJ2-1
D: .
DNA: TGCAGCGTTTTAGAGTACAATGAGCAGTTCTTC
CDR3: CSVLEYNEQFF

V: TRBV14
size: .
J: TRBJ1-1
D: .
DNA: TGTGCCAGCAGCCAAGACCGGCAGGGTCTGAACACTGAAGCTTTCTTT
CDR3: CASSQDRQGLNTEAFF

V: TRBV11-2
size: many
J: TRBJ2-5
D: .
DNA: TGTGCCAGCAGCTTAGTAACTACTCAAGAGACCCAGTACTTC
CDR3: CASSLVTTQETQYF

V: TRBV5-1
size: few
J: TRBJ2-2
D: .
DNA: TGCGCCAGCAGCTCCCGGGCCCTTGGGAACACCGGGGAGCTGTTTTTT
CDR3: CASSSRALGNTGELFF

V: TRBV29-1
size: many
J: TRBJ2-1
D: TRBD2
DNA: TGCAGCTCGGGGGGAGCAGGTCTTTACAATGAGCAGTTCTTC
CDR3: CSSGGAGLYNEQFF

V: TRBV19
size: .
J: TRBJ2-3
D: .
DNA: TGTGCCAGTGAGGCGGGGAGCACAGATACGCAGTATTTT
CDR3: CASEAGSTDTQYF

V: TRBV18
size: few
J: TRBJ2-7
D: .
DNA: TGTGCCAGCTCACCAGGGTACGAGCAGTACTTC
CDR3: CASSPGYEQYF

V: TRBV27
size: .
J: TRBJ2-7
D: .
DNA: TGTGCCAGCAGTTTATCCGCGGCGCGAGTCGGCTACGAGCGGTACTTC
CDR3: CASSLSAARVGYERYF

V: TRBV30
size: few
J: TRBJ2-7
D: .
DNA: TGTGCCTGGAGCCCCGGCTTAGTCTCCTACGAGCAGTACTTC
CDR3: CAWSPGLVSYEQYF

V: TRBV9
size: few
J: TRBJ1-5
D: .
DNA: TGTGCCAGCAGCCCCAGGGAGAATGGCAATCAGCCCCAGCATTTT
CDR3: CASSPRENGNQPQHF

V: TRBV3-1
size: many
J: TRBJ2-7
D: TRBD2
DNA: TGTGCCAGCAGCCAAGATCGCGGGGGGCAGTACTTC
CDR3: CASSQDRGGQYF

V: TRBV6-1
size: many
J: TRBJ2-6
D: .
DNA: TGTGCCAGCACTGCTCAGGTCTCTGGGGCCAACGTCCTGACTTTC
CDR3: CASTAQVSGANVLTF

V: TRBV20-1
size: many
J: TRBJ2-7
D: .
DNA: TGCAGTGTTCCGCTGGTGCCGGGCTACGAGCAGTACTTC
CDR3: CSVPLVPGYEQYF

V: TRBV29-1
size: many
J: TRBJ2-1
D: TRBD1
DNA: TGCAGCGCAGATATTCCGGGACAGGGGGTGGGTGAGCAGTTCTTC
CDR3: CSADIPGQGVGEQFF

V: TRBV25-1
size: many
J: TRBJ2-5
D: .
DNA: TGTGCCAGCAGTGAATATAGCACTAGTCGACCTGGGACCCAGTACTTC
CDR3: CASSEYSTSRPGTQYF

V: TRBV7-8
size: many
J: TRBJ1-5
D: .
DNA: TGTGCCAGCAGCTTAGGGTCTACCCTGGGGGGTCAGCCCCAGCATTTT
CDR3: CASSLGSTLGGQPQHF

V: TRBV5-1
size: .
J: TRBJ1-5
D: .
DNA: TGCGCCAGCAGCCATTCGACAGGAATCAATCAGCCCCAGCATTTT
CDR3: CASSHSTGINQPQHF

V: TRBV11-3
size: many
J: TRBJ1-1
D: .
DNA: TGTGCCAGCAGCCCTACTTCTGGGAACACTGAAGCTTTCTTT
CDR3: CASSPTSGNTEAFF

V: TRBV3-1
size: many
J: TRBJ1-6
D: .
DNA: TGTGCCAGCAGCCAAAAGACAACCCATTCACCCCTCCACTTT
CDR3: CASSQKTTHSPLHF

V: TRBV29-1
size: many
J: TRBJ2-1
D: .
DNA: TGCAGCGTTGAAGATTTTGTAGCGGAGAGCTCCTACAATGAGCAGTTCTTC
CDR3: CSVEDFVAESSYNEQFF

V: TRBV11-1
size: few
J: TRBJ2-3
D: TRBD1
DNA: TGTGCCAGCAGACCACAGGGGTCAGATACGCAGTATTTT
CDR3: CASRPQGSDTQYF

V: TRBV10-3
size: many
J: TRBJ2-7
D: .
DNA: TGTGCCATCAGTAGGACAAGTTACTACGAGCAGTACTTC
CDR3: CAISRTSYYEQYF

V: TRBV27
size: many
J: TRBJ2-3
D: TRBD1
DNA: TGTGCCAGCAGTTTATCCGGGACAGGGGGCCCAGATACGCAGTATTTT
CDR3: CASSLSGTGGPDTQYF

V: TRBV28
size: many
J: TRBJ2-1
D: TRBD2
DNA: TGTGCCAGCAGTTTGCCCTCCCCAACTAGCGGACGGAAAGGTGAGCAGTTCTTC
CDR3: CASSLPSPTSGRKGEQFF

V: TRBV29-1
size: many
J: TRBJ1-2
D: .
DNA: TGCAGCTCCTGGGGGACCTATGGCTACACCTTC
CDR3: CSSWGTYGYTF

V: TRBV6-6
size: many
J: TRBJ1-6
D: .
DNA: TGTGCCAGCAGTCGCTCGGTCCTGAGGGGACATTCACCCCTCCACTTT
CDR3: CASSRSVLRGHSPLHF

V: TRBV6-5
size: many
J: TRBJ1-1
D: .
DNA: TGTGCCAGCAGTTACTCGATGGGGGGGCTGGGAACTGAAGCTTTCTTT
CDR3: CASSYSMGGLGTEAFF

V: TRBV21-1
size: many
J: TRBJ2-2
D: .
DNA: TGTGCCAGGAGATACTGCTCGACAGCCACCGGGGAGCTGTTTTTT
CDR3: CARRYCSTATGELFF

V: TRBV24-1
size: many
J: TRBJ1-1
D: .
DNA: TGTGCCACCAGTGATTCGTGGATTAACCCCACTGAAGCTTTCTTT
CDR3: CATSDSWINPTEAFF

V: TRBV28
size: few
J: TRBJ1-2
D: TRBD1
DNA: TGTGCCAGCAGTTGGACAGGGAGCTATGGCTACACCTTC
CDR3: CASSWTGSYGYTF

V: TRBV9
size: many
J: TRBJ2-1
D: TRBD2
DNA: TGTGCCAGCAGCGTAGTGTCTAGCGGATACAATGAGCAGTTCTTC
CDR3: CASSVVSSGYNEQFF

V: TRBV28
size: .
J: TRBJ2-5
D: TRBD1
DNA: TGTGCCAGCAGGATCGGACAGGGACAAGAGACCCAGTACTTC
CDR3: CASRIGQGQETQYF

V: TRBV14
size: .
J: TRBJ1-1
D: .
DNA: TGTGCCAGCAGCCAGAGGGGAGCGAACACTGAAGCTTTCTTT
CDR3: CASSQRGANTEAFF

V: TRBV5-4
size: many
J: TRBJ2-7
D: TRBD2
DNA: TGTGCCAGCAGCACAGGACTAGCGGGCTCCTACGAGCAGTACTTC
CDR3: CASSTGLAGSYEQYF

V: TRBV20-1
size: many
J: TRBJ1-5
D: .
DNA: TGCAGTGCCTCTGACGGGGCCAATCAGCCCCAGCATTTT
CDR3: CSASDGANQPQHF

V: TRBV2
size: many
J: TRBJ2-2
D: TRBD2
DNA: TGTGCCAGCCCCGCCGGGCTAGCGGGAGGGCCGGGGGACACCGGGGAGCTGTTTTTT
CDR3: CASPAGLAGGPGDTGELFF

V: TRBV6-1
size: few
J: TRBJ2-3
D: .
DNA: TGTGCCAGCAGTGAATTTGAAGGTGTAGAGGGCGCAGATACGCAGTATTTT
CDR3: CASSEFEGVEGADTQYF

V: TRBV2
size: .
J: TRBJ2-1
D: .
DNA: TGTGCCAGCAGTGAAGCGCGATTCTCTCCTTACAATGAGCAGTTCTTC
CDR3: CASSEARFSPYNEQFF

V: TRBV6-5
size: many
J: TRBJ1-1
D: .
DNA: TGTGCCAGCAGTTACTCGACGGGTTATACTGAAGCTTTCTTT
CDR3: CASSYSTGYTEAFF

V: TRBV7-9
size: many
J: TRBJ2-5
D: TRBD2
DNA: TGTGCCAGCTCTCCCCCTGCGGGAGGACAAGAGACCCAGTACTTC
CDR3: CASSPPAGGQETQYF

V: TRBV9
size: many
J: TRBJ2-1
D: .
DNA: TGTGCCAGCGGACAGACCTCCTACAATGAGCAGTTCTTC
CDR3: CASGQTSYNEQFF

V: TRBV7-6
size: many
J: TRBJ1-3
D: .
DNA: TGTGCCAGCAGGGGGTCCGGGTCTGGAAACACCATATATTTT
CDR3: CASRGSGSGNTIYF

V: TRBV12-3/TRBV12-4
size: few
J: TRBJ1-2
D: TRBD1
DNA: TGTGCCAGCAGTTTTGCAGGGGGATATGGCTACACCTTC
CDR3: CASSFAGGYGYTF

V: TRBV29-1
size: many
J: TRBJ2-3
D: .
DNA: TGCAGCGTCGAAGGTCGGTGGGTGCAGGATCGCACAGATACGCAGTATTTT
CDR3: CSVEGRWVQDRTDTQYF

V: TRBV6-2/TRBV6-3
size: few
J: TRBJ1-5
D: .
DNA: TGTGCCAGCAGAACCCTCAACTATAGCAATCAGCCCCAGCATTTT
CDR3: CASRTLNYSNQPQHF